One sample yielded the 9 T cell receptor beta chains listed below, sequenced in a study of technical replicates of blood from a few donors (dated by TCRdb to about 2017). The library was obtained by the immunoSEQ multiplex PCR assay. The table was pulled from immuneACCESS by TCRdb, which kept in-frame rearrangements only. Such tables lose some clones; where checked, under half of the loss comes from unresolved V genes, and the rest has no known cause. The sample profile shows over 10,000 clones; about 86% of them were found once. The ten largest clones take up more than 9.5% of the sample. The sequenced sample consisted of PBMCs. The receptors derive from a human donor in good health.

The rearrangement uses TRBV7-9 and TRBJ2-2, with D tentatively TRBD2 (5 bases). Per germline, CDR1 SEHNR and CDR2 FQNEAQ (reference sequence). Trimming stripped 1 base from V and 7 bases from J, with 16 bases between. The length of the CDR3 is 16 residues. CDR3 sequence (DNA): TGTGCCAGCAGCTTAGGAAGTGGTAGCGCCGACGGGGAGCTGTTTTTT. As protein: CASSLGSGSADGELFF.

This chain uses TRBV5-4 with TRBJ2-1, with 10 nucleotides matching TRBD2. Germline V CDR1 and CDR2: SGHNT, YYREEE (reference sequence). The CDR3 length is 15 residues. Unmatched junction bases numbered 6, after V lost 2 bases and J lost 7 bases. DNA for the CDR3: TGTGCCAGCAGCTTTTCTAGCGGGAGCGTTAATGAGCAGTTCTTC. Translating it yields CASSFSSGSVNEQFF.

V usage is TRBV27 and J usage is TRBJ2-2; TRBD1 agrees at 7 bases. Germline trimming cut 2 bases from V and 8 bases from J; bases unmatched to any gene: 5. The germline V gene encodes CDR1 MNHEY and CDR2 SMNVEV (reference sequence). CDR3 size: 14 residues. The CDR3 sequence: CASSLKGARGELFF. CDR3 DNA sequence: TGTGCCAGCAGTTTAAAGGGGGCTCGGGGGGAGCTGTTTTTT.

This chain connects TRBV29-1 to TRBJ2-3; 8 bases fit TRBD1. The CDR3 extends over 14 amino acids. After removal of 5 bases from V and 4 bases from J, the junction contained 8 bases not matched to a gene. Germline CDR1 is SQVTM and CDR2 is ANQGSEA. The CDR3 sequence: CSVITQGASDTQYF. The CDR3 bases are TGCAGCGTTATCACCCAGGGGGCCTCAGATACGCAGTATTTT.

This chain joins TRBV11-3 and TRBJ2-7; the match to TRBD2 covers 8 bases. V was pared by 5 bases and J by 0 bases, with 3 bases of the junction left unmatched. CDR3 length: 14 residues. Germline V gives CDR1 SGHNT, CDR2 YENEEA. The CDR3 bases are TGTGCCAGCAGCCCGGGGGGGAGCTCCTACGAGCAGTACTTC. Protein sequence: CASSPGGSSYEQYF.

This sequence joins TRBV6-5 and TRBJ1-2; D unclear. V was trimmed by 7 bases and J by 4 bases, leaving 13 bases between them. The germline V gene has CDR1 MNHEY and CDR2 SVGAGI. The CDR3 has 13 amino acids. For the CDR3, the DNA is TGTGCCAGCACCCACGAGCCGCTCTATGGCTACACCTTC. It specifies CASTHEPLYGYTF.

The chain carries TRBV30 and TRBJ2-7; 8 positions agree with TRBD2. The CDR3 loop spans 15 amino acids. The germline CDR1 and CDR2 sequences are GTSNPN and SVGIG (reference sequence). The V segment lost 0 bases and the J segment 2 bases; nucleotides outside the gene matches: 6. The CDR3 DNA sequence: TGTGCCTGGAGTGTCGGGGGGGGGAACACCTACGAGCAGTACTTC. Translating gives CAWSVGGGNTYEQYF.

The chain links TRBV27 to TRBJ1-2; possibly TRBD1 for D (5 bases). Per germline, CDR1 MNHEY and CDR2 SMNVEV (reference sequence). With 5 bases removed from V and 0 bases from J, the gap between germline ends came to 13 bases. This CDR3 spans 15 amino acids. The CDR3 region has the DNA TGTGCCAGCAGTCTCACAGGTGCCGCTAACTATGGCTACACCTTC. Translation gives CASSLTGAANYGYTF.

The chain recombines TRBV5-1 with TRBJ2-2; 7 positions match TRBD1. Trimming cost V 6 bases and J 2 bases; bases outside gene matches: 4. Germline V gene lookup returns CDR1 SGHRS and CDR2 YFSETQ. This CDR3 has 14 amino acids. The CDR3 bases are TGCGCCAGCATCGAGGGGGCAAACACCGGGGAGCTGTTTTTT. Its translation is CASIEGANTGELFF.